The present entry profiles one T cell receptor beta chain with its context. The antigen is unknown. This specimen belongs to a study of monozygotic twins with inflammatory bowel disease. The CDR3 spans 15 residues. Germline V CDR1 and CDR2: MGHRA, YSYEKL. For both chains, the TCRalpha and TCRbeta cDNA went through two nested PCRs of about 15 and 9 cycles. TCRdb re-called the 5' RACE reads and shows each CDR3 protein once, DNA omitted. The sample holds 150,000 or so distinct CDR3 sequences. General study results and limits: The study found lower TCRbeta diversity (inverse Simpson) in IBD patients than in healthy co-twins. Researchers reported no repertoire similarity difference between concordant and discordant twins, possibly from limited power.

The sample taken for sequencing was blood. The receptor was derived from a human donor with ulcerative colitis or Crohn's disease, or a healthy co-twin of an affected twin (not recorded which). This chain links TRBV4-1 with TRBJ2-7; with no DNA, the TCRdb D assignment of TRBD2 cannot be verified. The CDR3: CASSPRGSGSYEQYF.